This T cell receptor beta chain was sequenced for a study of radiation and T cells in renal cell carcinoma. General study results and limits: From baseline, blood top tumor clonotypes peaked at 2 weeks post-radiation.

As to time point: blood 4 weeks post-SBRT, at nephrectomy. Treatment denoted: 15 Gy SBRT to primary tumor, nephrectomy 4 weeks later. This renal cell carcinoma was of the clear cell type. CDR1 and CDR2 from the germline V gene are SEHNR and FQNEAQ (reference sequence). V gave up 4 bases and J gave up 2 bases; unmatched junction bases: 6. This CDR3 has 17 residues. The table came from immunoSEQ multiplex PCR; TCRdb's copy has only in-frame clones and leaves some out. The table records about 150,000 clones, 65% to 90% of them present only once. Notes on this clone: Its antigen remains unidentified.

This receptor was obtained from a woman aged 45-59 years with renal cell carcinoma. This chain joins TRBV7-9 and TRBJ2-1; 12 bases fit TRBD1. The sample in question was blood, obtained from a patient whose treatment included radiotherapy and nephrectomy. CDR3 in amino acids: CASSSGTGGITYNEQFF. CDR3 bases: TGTGCCAGCAGCTCCGGGACAGGGGGCATCACCTACAATGAGCAGTTCTTC.